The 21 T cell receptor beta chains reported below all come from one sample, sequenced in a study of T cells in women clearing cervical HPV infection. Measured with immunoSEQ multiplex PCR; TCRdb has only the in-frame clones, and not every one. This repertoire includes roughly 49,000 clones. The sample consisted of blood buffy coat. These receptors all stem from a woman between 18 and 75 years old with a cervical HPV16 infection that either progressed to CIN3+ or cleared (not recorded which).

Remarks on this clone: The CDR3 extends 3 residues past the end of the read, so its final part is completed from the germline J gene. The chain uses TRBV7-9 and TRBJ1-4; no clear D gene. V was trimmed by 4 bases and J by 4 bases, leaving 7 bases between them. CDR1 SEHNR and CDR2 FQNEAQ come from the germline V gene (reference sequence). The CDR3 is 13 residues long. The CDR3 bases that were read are TGTGCCAGCAGCTCAACAGTTAATGAAAAA. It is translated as CASSSTVNEK. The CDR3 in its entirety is CASSSTVNEKLFF.

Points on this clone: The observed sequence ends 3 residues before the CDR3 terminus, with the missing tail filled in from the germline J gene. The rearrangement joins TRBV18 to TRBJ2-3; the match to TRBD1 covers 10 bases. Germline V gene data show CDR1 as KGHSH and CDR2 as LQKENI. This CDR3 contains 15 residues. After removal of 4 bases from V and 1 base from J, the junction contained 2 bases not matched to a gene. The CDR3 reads CASSQGTGGTDTQYF. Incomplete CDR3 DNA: TGTGCCAGCTCACAAGGGACAGGGGGCACAGATACG.

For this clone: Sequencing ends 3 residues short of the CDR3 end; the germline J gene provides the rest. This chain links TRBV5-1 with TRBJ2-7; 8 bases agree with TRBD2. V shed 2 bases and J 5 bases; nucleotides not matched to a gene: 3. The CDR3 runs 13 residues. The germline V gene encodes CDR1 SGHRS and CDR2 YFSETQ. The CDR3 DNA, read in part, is TGCGCCAGCAGCTTTAGTAGCGGGGACGAG. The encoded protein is CASSFSSGDE. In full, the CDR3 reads CASSFSSGDEQYF.

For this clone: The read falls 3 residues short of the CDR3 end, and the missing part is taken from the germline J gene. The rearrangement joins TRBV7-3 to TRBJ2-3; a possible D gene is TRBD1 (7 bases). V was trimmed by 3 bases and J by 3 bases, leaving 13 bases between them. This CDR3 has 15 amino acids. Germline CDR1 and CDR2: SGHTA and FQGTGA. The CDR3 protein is CASSLEGALTDTQYF. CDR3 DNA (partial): TGTGCCAGCAGCTTGGAGGGGGCCTTGACAGATACG.

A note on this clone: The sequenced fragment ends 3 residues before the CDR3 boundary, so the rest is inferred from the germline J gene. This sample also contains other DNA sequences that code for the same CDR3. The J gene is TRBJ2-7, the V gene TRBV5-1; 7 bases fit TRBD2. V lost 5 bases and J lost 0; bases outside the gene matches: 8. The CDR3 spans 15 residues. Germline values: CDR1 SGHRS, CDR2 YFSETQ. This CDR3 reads CASRRLAGDSYEQYF. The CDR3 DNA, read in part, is TGCGCCAGCAGGCGGTTAGCGGGCGACTCCTACGAG. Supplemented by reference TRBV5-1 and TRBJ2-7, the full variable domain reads KAGVTQTPRYLIKTRGQQVTLSCSPISGHRSVSWYQQTPGQGLQFLFEYFSETQRNKGNFPGRFSGRQFSNSRSEMNVSTLELGDSALYLCASRRLAGDSYEQYFGPGTRLTVT.

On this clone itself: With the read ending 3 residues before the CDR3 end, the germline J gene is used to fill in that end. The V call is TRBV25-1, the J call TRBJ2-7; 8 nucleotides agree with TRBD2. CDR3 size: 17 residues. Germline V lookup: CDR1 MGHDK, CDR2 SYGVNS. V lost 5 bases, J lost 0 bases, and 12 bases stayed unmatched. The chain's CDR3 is CASSSSQQRGPSYEQYF. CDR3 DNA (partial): TGTGCCAGCAGTAGTTCCCAACAGCGGGGGCCCTCCTACGAG.

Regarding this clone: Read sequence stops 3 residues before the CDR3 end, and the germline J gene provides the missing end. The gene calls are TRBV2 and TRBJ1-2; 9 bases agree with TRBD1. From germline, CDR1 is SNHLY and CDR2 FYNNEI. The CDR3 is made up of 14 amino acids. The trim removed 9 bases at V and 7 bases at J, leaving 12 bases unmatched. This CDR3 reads CASTPGQGSGGYTF. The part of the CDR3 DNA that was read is TGTGCCAGTACCCCCGGACAGGGGTCCGGTGGC.

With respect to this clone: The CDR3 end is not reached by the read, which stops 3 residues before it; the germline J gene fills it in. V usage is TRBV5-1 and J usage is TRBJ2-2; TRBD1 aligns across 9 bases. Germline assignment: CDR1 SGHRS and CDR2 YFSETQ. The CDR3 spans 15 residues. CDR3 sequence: CASSQGQGFGEKLFF. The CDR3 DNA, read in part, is TGCGCCAGCAGCCAGGGACAGGGATTCGGTGAAAAG.

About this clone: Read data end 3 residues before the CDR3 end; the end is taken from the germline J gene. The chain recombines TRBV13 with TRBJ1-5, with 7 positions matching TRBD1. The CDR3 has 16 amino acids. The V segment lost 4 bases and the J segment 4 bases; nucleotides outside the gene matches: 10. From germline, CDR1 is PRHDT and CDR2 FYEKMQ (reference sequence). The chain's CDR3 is CASSSLLRDSNQPQHF. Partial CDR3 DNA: TGTGCCAGCAGCTCCCTCCTCCGGGACAGTAATCAGCCC.

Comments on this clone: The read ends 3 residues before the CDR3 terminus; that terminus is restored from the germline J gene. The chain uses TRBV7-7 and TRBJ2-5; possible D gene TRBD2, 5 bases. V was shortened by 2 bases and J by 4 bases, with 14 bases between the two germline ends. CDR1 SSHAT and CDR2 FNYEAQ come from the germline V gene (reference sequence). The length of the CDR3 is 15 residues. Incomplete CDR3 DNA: TGTGCCAGCAGCTTATCTGTACTAGATGGAGAGACC. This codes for CASSLSVLDGET. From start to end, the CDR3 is CASSLSVLDGETQYF.

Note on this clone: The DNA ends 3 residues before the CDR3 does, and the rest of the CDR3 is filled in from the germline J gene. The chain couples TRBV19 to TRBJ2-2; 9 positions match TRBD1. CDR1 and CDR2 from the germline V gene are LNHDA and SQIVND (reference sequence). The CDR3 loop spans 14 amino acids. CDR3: CASIGGTGYEKLFF. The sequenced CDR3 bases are TGTGCCAGTATCGGAGGGACAGGGTACGAAAAG.

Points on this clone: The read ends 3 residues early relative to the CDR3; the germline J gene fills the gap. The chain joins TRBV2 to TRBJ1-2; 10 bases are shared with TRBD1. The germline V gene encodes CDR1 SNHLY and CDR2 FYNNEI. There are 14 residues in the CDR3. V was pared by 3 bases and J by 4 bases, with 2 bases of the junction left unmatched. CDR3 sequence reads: CASSETGGGYGYTF. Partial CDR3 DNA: TGTGCCAGCAGTGAGACAGGGGGCGGCTATGGC.

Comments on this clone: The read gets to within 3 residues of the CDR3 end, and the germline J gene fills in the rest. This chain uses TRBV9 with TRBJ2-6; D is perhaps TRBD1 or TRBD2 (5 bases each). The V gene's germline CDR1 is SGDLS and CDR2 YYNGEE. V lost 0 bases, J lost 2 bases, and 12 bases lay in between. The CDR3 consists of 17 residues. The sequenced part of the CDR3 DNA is TGTGCCAGCAGCGTAGGTGTAAGGGGAGCTGGGGCCAACGTC. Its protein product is CASSVGVRGAGANV. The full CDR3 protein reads CASSVGVRGAGANVLTF.

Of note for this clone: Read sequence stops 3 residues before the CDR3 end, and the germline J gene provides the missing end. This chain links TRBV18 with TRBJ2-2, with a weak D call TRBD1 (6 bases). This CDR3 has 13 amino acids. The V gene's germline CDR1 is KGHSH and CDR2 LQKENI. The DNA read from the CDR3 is TGTGCCAGCTCACAACGGGACACGACACCG. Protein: CASSQRDTTP. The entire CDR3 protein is CASSQRDTTPLFF.

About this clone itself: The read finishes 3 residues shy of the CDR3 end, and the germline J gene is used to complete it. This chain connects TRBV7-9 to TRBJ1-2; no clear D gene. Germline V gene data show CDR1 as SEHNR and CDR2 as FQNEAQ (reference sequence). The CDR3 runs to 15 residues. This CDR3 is CASSLGYGLFNDYTF. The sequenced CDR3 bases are TGTGCCAGCAGCCTAGGTTACGGTTTGTTCAATGAC.

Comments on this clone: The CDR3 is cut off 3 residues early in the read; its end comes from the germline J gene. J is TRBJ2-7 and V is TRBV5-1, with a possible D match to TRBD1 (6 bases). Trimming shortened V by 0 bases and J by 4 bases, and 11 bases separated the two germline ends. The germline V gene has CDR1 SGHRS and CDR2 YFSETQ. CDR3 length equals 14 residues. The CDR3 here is CASSLGQGLYEQYF. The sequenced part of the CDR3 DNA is TGCGCCAGCAGCTTGGGGCAGGGGTTATACGAG.

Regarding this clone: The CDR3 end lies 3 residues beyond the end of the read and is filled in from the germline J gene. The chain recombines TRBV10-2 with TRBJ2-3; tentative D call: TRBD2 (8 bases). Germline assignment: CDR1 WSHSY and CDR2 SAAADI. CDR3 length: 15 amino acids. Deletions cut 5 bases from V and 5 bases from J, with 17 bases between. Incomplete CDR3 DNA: TGCGCCAGCAGTACCGGGAGGGGGCGCATAGATACG. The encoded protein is CASSTGRGRIDT. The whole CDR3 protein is CASSTGRGRIDTQYF.

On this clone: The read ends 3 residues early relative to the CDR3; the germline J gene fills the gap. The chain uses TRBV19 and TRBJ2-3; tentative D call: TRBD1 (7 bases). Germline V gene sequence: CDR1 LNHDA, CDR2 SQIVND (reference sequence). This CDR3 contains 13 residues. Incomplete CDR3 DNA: TGTGCCAGTACCCCAGGGGGGAATCAGCCG. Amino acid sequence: CASTPGGNQP. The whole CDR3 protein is CASTPGGNQPQYF.

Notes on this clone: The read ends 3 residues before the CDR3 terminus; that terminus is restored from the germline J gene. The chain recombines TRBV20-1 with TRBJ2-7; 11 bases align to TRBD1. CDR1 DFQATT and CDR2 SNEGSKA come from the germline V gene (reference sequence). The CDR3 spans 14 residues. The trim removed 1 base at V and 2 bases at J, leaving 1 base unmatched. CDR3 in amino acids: CSARGTGGAYEQYF. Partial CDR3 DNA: TGCAGTGCTAGAGGGACAGGGGGCGCCTACGAG.

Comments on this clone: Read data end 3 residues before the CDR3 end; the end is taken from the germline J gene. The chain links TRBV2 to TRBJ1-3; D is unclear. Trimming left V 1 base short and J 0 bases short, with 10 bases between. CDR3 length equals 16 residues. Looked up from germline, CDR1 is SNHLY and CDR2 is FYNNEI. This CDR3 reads CASSEGGPFSGNTIYF. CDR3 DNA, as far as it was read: TGTGCCAGCAGTGAAGGAGGGCCGTTCTCTGGAAACACC.

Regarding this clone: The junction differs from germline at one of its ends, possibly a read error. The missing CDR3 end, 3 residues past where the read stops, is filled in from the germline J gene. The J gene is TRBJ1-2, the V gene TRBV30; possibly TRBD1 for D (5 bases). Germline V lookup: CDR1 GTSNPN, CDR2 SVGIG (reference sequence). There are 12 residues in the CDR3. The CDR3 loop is CARRGREGGYTF. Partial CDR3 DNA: TGTGCCCGGAGGGGCAGGGAGGGTGGC.